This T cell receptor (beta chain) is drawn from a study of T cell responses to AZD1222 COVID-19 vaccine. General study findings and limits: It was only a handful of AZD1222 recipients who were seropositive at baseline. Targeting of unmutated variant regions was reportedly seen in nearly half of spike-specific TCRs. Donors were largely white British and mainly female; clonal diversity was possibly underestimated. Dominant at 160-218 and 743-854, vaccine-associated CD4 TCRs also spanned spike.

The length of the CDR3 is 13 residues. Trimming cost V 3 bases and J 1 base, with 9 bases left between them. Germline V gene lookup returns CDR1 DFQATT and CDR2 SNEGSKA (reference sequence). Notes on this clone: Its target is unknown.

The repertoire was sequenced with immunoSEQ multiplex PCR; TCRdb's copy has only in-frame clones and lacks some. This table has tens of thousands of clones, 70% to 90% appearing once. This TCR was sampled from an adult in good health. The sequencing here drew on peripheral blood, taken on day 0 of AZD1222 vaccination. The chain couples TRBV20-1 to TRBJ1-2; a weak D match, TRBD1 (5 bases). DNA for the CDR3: TGCAGTGCTAGTGGGGGACTTAACTATGGCTACACCTTC. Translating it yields CSASGGLNYGYTF.